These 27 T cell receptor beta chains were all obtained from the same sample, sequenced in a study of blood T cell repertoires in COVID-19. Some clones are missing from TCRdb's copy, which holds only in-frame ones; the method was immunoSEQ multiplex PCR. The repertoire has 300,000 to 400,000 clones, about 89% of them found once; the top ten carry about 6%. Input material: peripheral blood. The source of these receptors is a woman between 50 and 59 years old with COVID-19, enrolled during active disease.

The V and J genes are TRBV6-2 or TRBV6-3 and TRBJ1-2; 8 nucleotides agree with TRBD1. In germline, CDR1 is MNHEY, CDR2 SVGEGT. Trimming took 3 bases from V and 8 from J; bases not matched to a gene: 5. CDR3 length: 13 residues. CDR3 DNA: TGTGCCAGCAGTTATGGACAGGGCAGGGGCTACACCTTC. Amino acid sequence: CASSYGQGRGYTF.

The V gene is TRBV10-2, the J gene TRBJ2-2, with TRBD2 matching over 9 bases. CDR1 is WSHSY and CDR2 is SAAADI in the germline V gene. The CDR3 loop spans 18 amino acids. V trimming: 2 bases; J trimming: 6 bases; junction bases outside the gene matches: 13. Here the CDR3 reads CASSEPAGGAGGAGELFF. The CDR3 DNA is TGCGCCAGCAGTGAGCCGGCCGGTGGAGCGGGGGGCGCCGGGGAGCTGTTTTTT.

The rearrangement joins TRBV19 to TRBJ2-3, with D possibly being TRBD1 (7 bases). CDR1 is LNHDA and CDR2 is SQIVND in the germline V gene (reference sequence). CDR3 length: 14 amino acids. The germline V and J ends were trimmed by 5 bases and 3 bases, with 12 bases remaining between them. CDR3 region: CASSSGGRTDTQYF. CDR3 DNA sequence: TGTGCCAGTAGTTCAGGGGGGCGGACAGATACGCAGTATTTT.

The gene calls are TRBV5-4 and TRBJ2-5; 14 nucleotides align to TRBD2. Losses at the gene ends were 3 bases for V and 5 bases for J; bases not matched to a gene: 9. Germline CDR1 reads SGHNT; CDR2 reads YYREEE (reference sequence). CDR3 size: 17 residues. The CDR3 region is CASSSDWTSGRMETQYF. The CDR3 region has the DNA TGTGCCAGCAGCTCAGATTGGACTAGCGGGAGGATGGAGACCCAGTACTTC.

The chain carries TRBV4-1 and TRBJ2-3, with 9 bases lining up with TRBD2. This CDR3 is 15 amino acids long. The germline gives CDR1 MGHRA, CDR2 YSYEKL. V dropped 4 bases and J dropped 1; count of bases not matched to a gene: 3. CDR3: CASSLIAGGTDTQYF. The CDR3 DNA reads TGCGCCAGCAGCCTAATAGCGGGAGGCACAGATACGCAGTATTTT.

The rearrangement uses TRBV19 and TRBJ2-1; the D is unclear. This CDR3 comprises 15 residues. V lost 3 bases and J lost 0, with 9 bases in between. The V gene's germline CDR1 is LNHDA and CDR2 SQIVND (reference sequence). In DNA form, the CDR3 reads TGTGCCAGTAGTATTAGTGTAGACTCCTACAATGAGCAGTTCTTC. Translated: CASSISVDSYNEQFF.

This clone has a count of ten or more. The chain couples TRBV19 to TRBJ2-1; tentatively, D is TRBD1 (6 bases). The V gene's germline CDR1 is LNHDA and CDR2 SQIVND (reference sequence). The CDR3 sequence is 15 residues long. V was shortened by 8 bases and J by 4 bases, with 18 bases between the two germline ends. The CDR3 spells CASAAGTLTYNEQFF. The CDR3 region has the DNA TGTGCCAGTGCTGCCGGGACATTAACTTACAATGAGCAGTTCTTC.

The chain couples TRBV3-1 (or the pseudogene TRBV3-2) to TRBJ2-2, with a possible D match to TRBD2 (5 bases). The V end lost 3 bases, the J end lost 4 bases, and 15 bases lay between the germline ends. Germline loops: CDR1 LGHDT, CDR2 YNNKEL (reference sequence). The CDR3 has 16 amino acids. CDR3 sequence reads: CASSHMSGIGTGELFF. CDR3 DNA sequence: TGTGCCAGCAGCCACATGTCGGGAATAGGCACCGGGGAGCTGTTTTTT.

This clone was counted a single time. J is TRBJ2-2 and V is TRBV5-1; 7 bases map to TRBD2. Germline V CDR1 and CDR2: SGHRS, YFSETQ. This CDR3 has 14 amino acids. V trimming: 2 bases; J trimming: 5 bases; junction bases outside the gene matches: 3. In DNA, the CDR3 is TGCGCCAGCAGCTTAACGGGACTAACCGGGGAGCTGTTTTTT. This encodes CASSLTGLTGELFF.

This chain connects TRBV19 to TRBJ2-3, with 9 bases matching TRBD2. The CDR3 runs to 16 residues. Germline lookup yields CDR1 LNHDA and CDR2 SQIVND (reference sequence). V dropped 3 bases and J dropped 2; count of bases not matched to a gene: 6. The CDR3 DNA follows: TGTGCCAGTAGTATGTTGACTAGCGGAGTCACAGATACGCAGTATTTT. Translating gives CASSMLTSGVTDTQYF.

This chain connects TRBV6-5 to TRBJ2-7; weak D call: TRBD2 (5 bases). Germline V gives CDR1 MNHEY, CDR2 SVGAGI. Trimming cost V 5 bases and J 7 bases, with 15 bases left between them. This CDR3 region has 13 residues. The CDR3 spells CASSRDTAGEQYF. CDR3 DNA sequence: TGTGCCAGCAGTCGGGATACGGCGGGTGAGCAGTACTTC.

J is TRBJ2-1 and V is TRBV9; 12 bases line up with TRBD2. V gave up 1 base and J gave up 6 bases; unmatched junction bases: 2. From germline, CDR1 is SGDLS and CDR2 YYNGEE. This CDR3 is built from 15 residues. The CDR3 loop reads CASSVLTSGSNEQFF. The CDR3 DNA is TGTGCCAGCAGCGTACTGACTAGCGGGAGCAATGAGCAGTTCTTC.

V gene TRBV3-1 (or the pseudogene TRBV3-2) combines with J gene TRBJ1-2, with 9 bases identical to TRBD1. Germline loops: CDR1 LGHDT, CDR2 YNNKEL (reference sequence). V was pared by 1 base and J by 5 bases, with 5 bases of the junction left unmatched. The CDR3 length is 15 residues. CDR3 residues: CASSQAAGQGYGYTF. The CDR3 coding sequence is TGTGCCAGCAGCCAAGCAGCGGGACAGGGTTATGGCTACACCTTC.

This chain's CDR3 is CASSQDGELFF. The CDR3 nucleotides read TGTGCCAGCAGCCAGGACGGGGAGCTGTTTTTT. The rearrangement links TRBV7-6 to TRBJ2-2; D not certain. From germline, CDR1 is SGHVS and CDR2 FNYEAQ. Trimming stripped 5 bases from V and 7 bases from J, with 5 bases between. This CDR3 spans 11 amino acids.

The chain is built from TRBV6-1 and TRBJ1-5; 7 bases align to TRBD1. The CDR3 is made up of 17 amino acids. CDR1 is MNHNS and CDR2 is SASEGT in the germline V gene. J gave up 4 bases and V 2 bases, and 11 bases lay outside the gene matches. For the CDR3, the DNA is TGTGCCAGCAGTGAACGCCCAACAGGGGCACGAAATCAGCCCCAGCATTTT. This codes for CASSERPTGARNQPQHF.

The CDR3 DNA is TGTGCCAGTACCGATCGCGGGTCCTTCAATCAGCCCCAGCATTTT. It yields the protein CASTDRGSFNQPQHF. This sequence joins TRBV19 and TRBJ1-5; D is ambiguous. Deletions cut 7 bases from V and 3 bases from J, with 16 bases between. The CDR3 runs 15 residues. From germline, CDR1 is LNHDA and CDR2 SQIVND (reference sequence).

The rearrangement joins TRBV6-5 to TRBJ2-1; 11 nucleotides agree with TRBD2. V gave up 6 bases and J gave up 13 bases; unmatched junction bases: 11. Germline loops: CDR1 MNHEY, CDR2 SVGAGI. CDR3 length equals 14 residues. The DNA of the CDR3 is TGTGCCAGCAGAGGAAGACTAGCGGGAAGGGACCAGTTCTTC. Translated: CASRGRLAGRDQFF.

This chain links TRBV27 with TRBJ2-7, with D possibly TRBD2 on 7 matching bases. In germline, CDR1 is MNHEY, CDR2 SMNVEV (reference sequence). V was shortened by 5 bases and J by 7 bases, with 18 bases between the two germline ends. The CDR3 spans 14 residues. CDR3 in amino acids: CASSPIGGGKEQYF. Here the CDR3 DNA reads TGTGCCAGCAGTCCGATAGGGGGGGGAAAAGAGCAGTACTTC.

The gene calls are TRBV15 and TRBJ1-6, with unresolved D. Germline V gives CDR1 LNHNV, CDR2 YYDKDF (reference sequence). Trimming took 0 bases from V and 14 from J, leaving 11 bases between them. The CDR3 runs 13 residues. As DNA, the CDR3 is TGTGCCACCAGCAGAGATTCCGATTTAGCCCTCCACTTT. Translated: CATSRDSDLALHF.

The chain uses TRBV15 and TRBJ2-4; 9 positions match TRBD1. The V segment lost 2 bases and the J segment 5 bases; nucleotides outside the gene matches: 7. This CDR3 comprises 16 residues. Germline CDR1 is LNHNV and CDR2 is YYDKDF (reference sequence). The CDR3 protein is CATSRYRGHPENIQYF. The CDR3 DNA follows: TGTGCCACCAGCAGATACAGGGGGCATCCCGAAAACATTCAGTACTTC. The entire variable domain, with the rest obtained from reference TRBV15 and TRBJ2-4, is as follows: DAMVIQNPRYQVTQFGKPVTLSCSQTLNHNVMYWYQQKSSQAPKLLFHYYDKDFNNEADTPDNFQSRRPNTSFCFLDIRSPGLGDTAMYLCATSRYRGHPENIQYFGAGTRLSVL.

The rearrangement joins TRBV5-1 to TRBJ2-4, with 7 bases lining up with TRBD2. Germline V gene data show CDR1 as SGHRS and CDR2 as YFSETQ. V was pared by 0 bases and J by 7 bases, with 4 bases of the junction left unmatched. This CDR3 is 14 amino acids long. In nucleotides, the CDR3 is TGCGCCAGCAGCTTGGGAGGACTAGAGAACATTCAGTACTTC. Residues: CASSLGGLENIQYF.

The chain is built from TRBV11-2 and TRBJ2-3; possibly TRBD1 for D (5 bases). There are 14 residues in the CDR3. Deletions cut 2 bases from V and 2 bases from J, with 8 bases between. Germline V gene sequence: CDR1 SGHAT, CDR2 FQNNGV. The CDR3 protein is CASSLQDITDTQYF. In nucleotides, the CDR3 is TGTGCCAGCAGCTTACAGGACATCACAGATACGCAGTATTTT.

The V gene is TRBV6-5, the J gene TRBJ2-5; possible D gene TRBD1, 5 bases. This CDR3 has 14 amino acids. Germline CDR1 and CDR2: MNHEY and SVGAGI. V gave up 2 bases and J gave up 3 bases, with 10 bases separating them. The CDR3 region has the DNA TGTGCCAGCAGTTACGGACACCGGGAAGAGACCCAGTACTTC. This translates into CASSYGHREETQYF.

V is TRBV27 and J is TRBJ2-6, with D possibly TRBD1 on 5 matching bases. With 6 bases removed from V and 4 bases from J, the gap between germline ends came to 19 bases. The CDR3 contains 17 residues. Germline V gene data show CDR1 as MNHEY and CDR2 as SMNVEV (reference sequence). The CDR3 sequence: CASSFLPQGFGANVLTF. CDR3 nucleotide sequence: TGTGCCAGCAGCTTCCTCCCCCAGGGTTTCGGGGCCAACGTCCTGACTTTC.

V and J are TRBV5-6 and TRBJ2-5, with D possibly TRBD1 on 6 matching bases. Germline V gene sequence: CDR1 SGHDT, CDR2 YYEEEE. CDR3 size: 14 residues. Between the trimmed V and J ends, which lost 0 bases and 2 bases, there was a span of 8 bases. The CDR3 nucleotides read TGTGCCAGCAGCTTGGGGGACACTCAAGAGACCCAGTACTTC. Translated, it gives CASSLGDTQETQYF.

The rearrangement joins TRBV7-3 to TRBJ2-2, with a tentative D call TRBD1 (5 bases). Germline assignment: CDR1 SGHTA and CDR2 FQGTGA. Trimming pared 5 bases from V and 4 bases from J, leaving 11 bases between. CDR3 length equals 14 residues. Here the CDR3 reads CASSTRQSTGELFF. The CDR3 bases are TGTGCCAGCAGCACCCGACAGTCCACCGGGGAGCTGTTTTTT. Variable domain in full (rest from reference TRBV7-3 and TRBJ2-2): GAGVSQTPSNKVTEKGKYVELRCDPISGHTALYWYRQSLGQGPEFLIYFQGTGAADDSGLPNDRFFAVRPEGSVSTLKIQRTERGDSAVYLCASSTRQSTGELFFGEGSRLTVL.

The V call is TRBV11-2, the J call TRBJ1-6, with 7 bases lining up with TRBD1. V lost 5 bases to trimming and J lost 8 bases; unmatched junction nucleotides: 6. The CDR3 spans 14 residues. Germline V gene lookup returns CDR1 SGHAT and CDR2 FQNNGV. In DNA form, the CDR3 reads TGTGCCAGCAGCCCCAGGGGGGCAGATTCACCCCTCCACTTT. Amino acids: CASSPRGADSPLHF.